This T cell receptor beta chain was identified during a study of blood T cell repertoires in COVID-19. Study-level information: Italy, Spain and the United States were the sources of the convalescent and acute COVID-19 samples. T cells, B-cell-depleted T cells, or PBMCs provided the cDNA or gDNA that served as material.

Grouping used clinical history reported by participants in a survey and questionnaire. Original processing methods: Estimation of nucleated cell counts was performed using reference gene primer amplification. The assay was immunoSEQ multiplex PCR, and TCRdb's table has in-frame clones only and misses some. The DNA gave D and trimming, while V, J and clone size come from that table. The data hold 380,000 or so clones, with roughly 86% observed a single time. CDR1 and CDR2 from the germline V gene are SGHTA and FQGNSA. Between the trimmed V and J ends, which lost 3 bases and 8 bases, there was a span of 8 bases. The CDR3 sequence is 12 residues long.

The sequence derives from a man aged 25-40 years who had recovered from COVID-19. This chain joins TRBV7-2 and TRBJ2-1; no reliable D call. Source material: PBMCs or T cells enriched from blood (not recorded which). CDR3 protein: CASSFVIHEQFF. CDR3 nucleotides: TGTGCCAGCAGCTTTGTTATCCATGAGCAGTTCTTC.